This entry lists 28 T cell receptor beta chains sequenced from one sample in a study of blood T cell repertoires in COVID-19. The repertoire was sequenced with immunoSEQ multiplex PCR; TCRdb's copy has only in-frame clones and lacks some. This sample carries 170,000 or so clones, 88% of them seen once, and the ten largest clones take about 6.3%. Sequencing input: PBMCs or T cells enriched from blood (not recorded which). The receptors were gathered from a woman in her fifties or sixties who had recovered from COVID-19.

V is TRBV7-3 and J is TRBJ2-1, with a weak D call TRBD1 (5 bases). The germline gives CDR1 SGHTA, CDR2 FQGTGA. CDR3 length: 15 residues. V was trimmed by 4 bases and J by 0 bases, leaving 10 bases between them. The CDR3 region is CASSSRANSYNEQFF. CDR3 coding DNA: TGTGCCAGCAGCTCCAGGGCGAACTCCTACAATGAGCAGTTCTTC. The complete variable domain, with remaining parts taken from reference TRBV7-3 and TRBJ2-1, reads GAGVSQTPSNKVTEKGKYVELRCDPISGHTALYWYRQSLGQGPEFLIYFQGTGAADDSGLPNDRFFAVRPEGSVSTLKIQRTERGDSAVYLCASSSRANSYNEQFFGPGTRLTVL.

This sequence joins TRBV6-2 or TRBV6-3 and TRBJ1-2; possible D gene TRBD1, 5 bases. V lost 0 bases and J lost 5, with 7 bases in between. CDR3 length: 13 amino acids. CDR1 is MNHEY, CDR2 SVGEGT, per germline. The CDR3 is CASSYSTAYGYTF. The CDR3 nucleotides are TGTGCCAGCAGTTACTCGACAGCATATGGCTACACCTTC.

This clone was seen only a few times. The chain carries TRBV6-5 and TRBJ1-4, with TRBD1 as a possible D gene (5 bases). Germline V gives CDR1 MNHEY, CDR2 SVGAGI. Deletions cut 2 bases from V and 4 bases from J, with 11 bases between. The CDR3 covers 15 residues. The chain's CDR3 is CASSYLTDHNEKLFF. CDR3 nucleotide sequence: TGTGCCAGCAGTTACCTGACAGACCATAATGAAAAACTGTTTTTT.

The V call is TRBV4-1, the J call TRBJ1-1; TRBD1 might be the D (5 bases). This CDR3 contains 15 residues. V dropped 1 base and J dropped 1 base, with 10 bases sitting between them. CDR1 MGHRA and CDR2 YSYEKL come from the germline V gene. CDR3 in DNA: TGCGCCAGCAGCCAAGGTCGCACAGGGAACACTGAAGCTTTCTTT. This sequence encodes CASSQGRTGNTEAFF.

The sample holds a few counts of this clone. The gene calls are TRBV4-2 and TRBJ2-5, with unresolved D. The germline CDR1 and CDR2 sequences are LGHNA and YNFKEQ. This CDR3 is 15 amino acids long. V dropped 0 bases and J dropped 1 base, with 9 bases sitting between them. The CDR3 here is CASSQDPRLQETQYF. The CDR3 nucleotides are TGTGCCAGCAGCCAAGACCCGCGACTCCAAGAGACCCAGTACTTC.

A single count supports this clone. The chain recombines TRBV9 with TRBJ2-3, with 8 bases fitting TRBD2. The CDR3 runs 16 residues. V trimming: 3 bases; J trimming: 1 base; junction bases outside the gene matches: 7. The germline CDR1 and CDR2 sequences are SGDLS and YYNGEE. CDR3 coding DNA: TGTGCCAGCAGCGCGACCCTCGGGGGGGGCACAGATACGCAGTATTTT. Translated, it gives CASSATLGGGTDTQYF.

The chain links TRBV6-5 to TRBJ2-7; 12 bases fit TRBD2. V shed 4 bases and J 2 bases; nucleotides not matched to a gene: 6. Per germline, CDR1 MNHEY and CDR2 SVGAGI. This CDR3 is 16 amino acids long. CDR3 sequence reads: CASSSVTSGGTYEQYF. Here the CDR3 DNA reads TGTGCCAGCAGTTCCGTGACTAGCGGGGGAACCTACGAGCAGTACTTC.

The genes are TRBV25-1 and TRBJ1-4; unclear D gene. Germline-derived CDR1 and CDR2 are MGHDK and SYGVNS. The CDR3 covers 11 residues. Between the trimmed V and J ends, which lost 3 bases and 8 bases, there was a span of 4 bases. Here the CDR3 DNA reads TGTGCCAGCAGTGATGGCGAAAAACTGTTTTTT. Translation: CASSDGEKLFF.

This chain's CDR3 is CASSDYPGQAYGYTF. CDR3 nucleotide sequence: TGTGCCAGCAGCGATTACCCGGGACAGGCATATGGCTACACCTTC. The rearrangement joins TRBV25-1 to TRBJ1-2, with 8 bases identical to TRBD1. V lost 6 bases, J lost 5 bases, and 11 bases stayed unmatched. The CDR3 totals 15 residues. Looked up from germline, CDR1 is MGHDK and CDR2 is SYGVNS.

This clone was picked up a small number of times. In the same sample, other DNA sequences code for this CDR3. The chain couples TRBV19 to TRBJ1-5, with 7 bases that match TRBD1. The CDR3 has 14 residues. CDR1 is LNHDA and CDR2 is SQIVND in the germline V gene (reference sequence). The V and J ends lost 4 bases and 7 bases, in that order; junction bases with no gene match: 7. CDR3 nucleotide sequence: TGTGCCAGTAGTAGACAGGGCCTCGGGCAGCCCCAGCATTTT. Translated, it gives CASSRQGLGQPQHF.

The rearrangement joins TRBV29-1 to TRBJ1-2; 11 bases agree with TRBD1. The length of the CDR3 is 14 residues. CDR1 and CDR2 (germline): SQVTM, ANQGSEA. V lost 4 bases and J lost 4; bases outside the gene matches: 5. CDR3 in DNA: TGCAGCGTTGCAGGGACAGGGGGACTCTATGGCTACACCTTC. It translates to CSVAGTGGLYGYTF.

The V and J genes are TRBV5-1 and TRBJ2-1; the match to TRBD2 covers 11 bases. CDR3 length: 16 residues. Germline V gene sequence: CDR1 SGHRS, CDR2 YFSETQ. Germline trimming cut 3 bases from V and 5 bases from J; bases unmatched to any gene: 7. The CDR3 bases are TGCGCCAGCAGCTGGATAACTAGCGGGGGTGACAATGAGCAGTTCTTC. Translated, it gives CASSWITSGGDNEQFF.

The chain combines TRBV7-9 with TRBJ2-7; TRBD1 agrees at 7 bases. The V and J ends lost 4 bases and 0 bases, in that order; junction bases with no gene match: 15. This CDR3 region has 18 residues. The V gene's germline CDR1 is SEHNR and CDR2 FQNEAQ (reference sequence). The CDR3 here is CASSSNPSTGFSSYEQYF. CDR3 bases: TGTGCCAGCAGCTCGAACCCATCGACAGGGTTTAGCTCCTACGAGCAGTACTTC.

CDR3 residues: CASSVSQIENEQFF. In DNA, the CDR3 is TGTGCCAGCAGCGTTTCCCAAATAGAGAATGAGCAGTTCTTC. V gene TRBV11-3 combines with J gene TRBJ2-1, with D hard to call. Deletions cut 5 bases from V and 7 bases from J, with 15 bases between. The CDR3 spans 14 residues. CDR1 and CDR2 (germline): SGHNT, YENEEA.

The CDR3 loop is CASSLAEITEAFF. DNA of the CDR3: TGTGCCAGCAGCTTAGCGGAGATCACTGAAGCTTTCTTT. J is TRBJ1-1 and V is TRBV7-2; D gene uncertain. Per the germline V gene, CDR1 is SGHTA and CDR2 is FQGNSA. Trimming took 0 bases from V and 4 from J, leaving 6 bases between them. The CDR3 consists of 13 residues.

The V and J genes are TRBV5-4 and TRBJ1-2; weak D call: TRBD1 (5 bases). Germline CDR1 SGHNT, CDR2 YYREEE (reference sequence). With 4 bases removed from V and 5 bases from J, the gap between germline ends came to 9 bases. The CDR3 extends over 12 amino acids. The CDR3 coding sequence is TGTGCCAGCAGCACGACAGTTTATGGCTACACCTTC. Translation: CASSTTVYGYTF.

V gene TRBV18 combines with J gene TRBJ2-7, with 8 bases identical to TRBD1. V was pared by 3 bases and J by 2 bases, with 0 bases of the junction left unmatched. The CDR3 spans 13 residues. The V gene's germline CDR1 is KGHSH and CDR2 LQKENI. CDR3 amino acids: CASSPDRAYEQYF. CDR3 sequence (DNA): TGTGCCAGCTCACCGGACAGGGCCTACGAGCAGTACTTC.

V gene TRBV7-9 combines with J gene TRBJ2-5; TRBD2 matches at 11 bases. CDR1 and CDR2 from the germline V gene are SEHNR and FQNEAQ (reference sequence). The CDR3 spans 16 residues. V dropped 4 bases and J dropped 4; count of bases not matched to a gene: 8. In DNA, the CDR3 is TGTGCCAGCAGCTCATTAGCGGGGGGGCCGCGAGAGACCCAGTACTTC. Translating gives CASSSLAGGPRETQYF.

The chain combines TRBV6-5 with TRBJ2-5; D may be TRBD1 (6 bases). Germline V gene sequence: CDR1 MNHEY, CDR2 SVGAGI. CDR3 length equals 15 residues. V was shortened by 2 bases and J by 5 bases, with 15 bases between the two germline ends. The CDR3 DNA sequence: TGTGCCAGCAGTTACGGCGACAGGTCGGGGGAGACCCAGTACTTC. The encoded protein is CASSYGDRSGETQYF.

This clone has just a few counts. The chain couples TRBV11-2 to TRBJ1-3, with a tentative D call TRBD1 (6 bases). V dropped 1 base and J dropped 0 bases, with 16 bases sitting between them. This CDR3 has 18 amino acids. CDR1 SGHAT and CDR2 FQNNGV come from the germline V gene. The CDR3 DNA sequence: TGTGCCAGCAGCTTAGTGCTCCCGACAGGTCTCTCTGGAAACACCATATATTTT. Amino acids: CASSLVLPTGLSGNTIYF.

CDR3 residues: CALREGSSGANVLTF. The CDR3 DNA sequence: TGTGCCCTCCGTGAAGGGAGCTCTGGGGCCAACGTCCTGACTTTC. The chain joins TRBV7-9 to TRBJ2-6; perhaps TRBD2 as D (5 bases). Trimming stripped 11 bases from V and 0 bases from J, with 14 bases between. Per germline, CDR1 SEHNR and CDR2 FQNEAQ (reference sequence). CDR3 length: 15 amino acids.

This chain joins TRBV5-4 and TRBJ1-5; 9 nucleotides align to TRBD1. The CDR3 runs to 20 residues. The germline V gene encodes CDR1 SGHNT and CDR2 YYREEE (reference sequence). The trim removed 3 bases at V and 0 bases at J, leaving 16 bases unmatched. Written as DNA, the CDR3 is TGTGCCAGCAGCTCGACAATAGGACAGGGGTGGGGTTATAGCAATCAGCCCCAGCATTTT. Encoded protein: CASSSTIGQGWGYSNQPQHF.

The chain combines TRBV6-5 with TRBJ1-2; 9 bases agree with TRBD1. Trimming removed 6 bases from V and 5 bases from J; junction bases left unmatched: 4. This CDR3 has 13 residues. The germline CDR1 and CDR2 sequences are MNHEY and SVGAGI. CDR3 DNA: TGTGCCAGCAGCGTCGGACAGGGGTATGGCTACACCTTC. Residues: CASSVGQGYGYTF.

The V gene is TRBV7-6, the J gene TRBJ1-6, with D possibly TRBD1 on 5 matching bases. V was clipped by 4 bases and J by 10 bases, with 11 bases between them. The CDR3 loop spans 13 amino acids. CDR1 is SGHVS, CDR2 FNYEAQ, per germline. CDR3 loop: CASSSGLSSPLHF. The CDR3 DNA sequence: TGTGCCAGCAGCTCAGGGCTGAGCTCACCCCTCCACTTT. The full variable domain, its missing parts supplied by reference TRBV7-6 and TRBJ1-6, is GAGVSQSPRYKVTKRGQDVALRCDPISGHVSLYWYRQALGQGPEFLTYFNYEAQQDKSGLPNDRFSAERPEGSISTLTIQRTEQRDSAMYRCASSSGLSSPLHFGNGTRLTVT.

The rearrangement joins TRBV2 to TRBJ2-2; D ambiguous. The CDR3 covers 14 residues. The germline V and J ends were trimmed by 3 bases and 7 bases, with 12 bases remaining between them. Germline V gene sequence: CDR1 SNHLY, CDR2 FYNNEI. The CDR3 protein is CASSDYYNGGELFF. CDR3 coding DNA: TGTGCCAGCAGTGATTACTATAACGGCGGGGAGCTGTTTTTT.

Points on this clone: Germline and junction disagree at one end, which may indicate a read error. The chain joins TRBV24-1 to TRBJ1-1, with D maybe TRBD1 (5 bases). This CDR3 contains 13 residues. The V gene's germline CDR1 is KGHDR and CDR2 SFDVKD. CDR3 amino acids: CATSDPGNPEAFF. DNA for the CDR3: TGTGCCACCAGTGATCCAGGGAACCCTGAAGCTTTCTTT.

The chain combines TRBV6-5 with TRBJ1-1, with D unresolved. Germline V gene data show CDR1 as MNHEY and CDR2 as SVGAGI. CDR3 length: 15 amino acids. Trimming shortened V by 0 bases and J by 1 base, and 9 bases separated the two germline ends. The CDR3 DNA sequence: TGTGCCAGCAGTTACTCGATTCTGGCGAACACTGAAGCTTTCTTT. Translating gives CASSYSILANTEAFF.

The CDR3 nucleotides read TGTGCCAGCAGCTTAGCGTTATCAGGTGCCTCTGGAAACACCATATATTTT. It specifies CASSLALSGASGNTIYF. The V gene is TRBV7-9, the J gene TRBJ1-3; D ambiguous. Germline V CDR1 and CDR2: SEHNR, FQNEAQ (reference sequence). The CDR3 runs to 17 residues. V lost 0 bases and J 0 bases, leaving 12 bases between the germline ends. Together with reference TRBV7-9 and TRBJ1-3, the CDR3 gives the full variable domain: DTGVSQNPRHKITKRGQNVTFRCDPISEHNRLYWYRQTLGQGPEFLTYFQNEAQLEKSRLLSDRFSAERPKGSFSTLEIQRTEQGDSAMYLCASSLALSGASGNTIYFGEGSWLTVV.